A selection of T cell receptor beta chains follows, all from one sample in a study of control samples from healthy donors and cancer patients. Repertoires were generated with immunoSEQ multiplex PCR, while TCRdb's copy carries only in-frame clones and drops some. The profile shows 140,000 to 150,000 clones, around 90% of them singletons. Sample: blood. All receptors derive from a young man in good health. Both conserved end residues are part of each CDR3. The D gene is left open where the match is weak. Rows give clone size only sometimes, using once, few, many, or a class for an expanded clone.

clone_size: NA; j_call: TRBJ2-5; v_call: TRBV6-2/TRBV6-3; d_call: NA; cdr3_aa: CASSYSIPGDGETQYF; cdr3_nt: TGTGCCAGCAGTTACTCGATACCGGGGGATGGAGAGACCCAGTACTTC
clone_size: NA; j_call: TRBJ2-1; v_call: TRBV6-5; d_call: TRBD1; cdr3_aa: CASRQGVSIYNEQFF; cdr3_nt: TGTGCCAGCCGACAGGGGGTGTCTATTTACAATGAGCAGTTCTTC
clone_size: NA; j_call: TRBJ1-5; v_call: TRBV5-1; d_call: TRBD1; cdr3_aa: CASSLTTGEQPQHF; cdr3_nt: TGCGCCAGCAGCTTAACTACAGGGGAGCAGCCCCAGCATTTT
clone_size: NA; j_call: TRBJ2-2; v_call: TRBV5-1; d_call: NA; cdr3_aa: CASSPRPPAPNTGELFF; cdr3_nt: TGCGCCAGCAGCCCTCGGCCACCCGCCCCGAACACCGGGGAGCTGTTTTTT
clone_size: NA; j_call: TRBJ1-4; v_call: TRBV5-4; d_call: TRBD1; cdr3_aa: CASSLGTGRDEKLFF; cdr3_nt: TGTGCCAGCAGCTTGGGGACAGGGAGGGATGAAAAACTGTTTTTT
clone_size: few; j_call: TRBJ1-1; v_call: TRBV27; d_call: NA; cdr3_aa: CASSLRSTTEAFF; cdr3_nt: TGTGCCAGCAGTTTACGGTCAACCACTGAAGCTTTCTTT
clone_size: NA; j_call: TRBJ2-1; v_call: TRBV11-3; d_call: TRBD2; cdr3_aa: CASSSQREGLYEQFF; cdr3_nt: TGTGCCAGCAGCTCCCAGCGGGAGGGCCTTTATGAGCAGTTCTTC
clone_size: NA; j_call: TRBJ2-7; v_call: TRBV4-1; d_call: NA; cdr3_aa: CASSQVGHGGIDEQYF; cdr3_nt: TGCGCCAGCAGCCAAGTCGGACATGGAGGGATCGACGAGCAGTACTTC
clone_size: NA; j_call: TRBJ2-7; v_call: TRBV4-3; d_call: NA; cdr3_aa: CASSQGLGKSVEQYF; cdr3_nt: TGCGCCAGCAGCCAAGGGCTGGGAAAGTCCGTCGAGCAGTACTTC
clone_size: NA; j_call: TRBJ1-3; v_call: TRBV6-6; d_call: NA; cdr3_aa: CASSYQVSGNTIYF; cdr3_nt: TGTGCCAGCAGTTACCAGGTCTCTGGAAACACCATATATTTT
clone_size: once; j_call: TRBJ2-1; v_call: TRBV11-3; d_call: NA; cdr3_aa: CASSSPWGRRNEQFF; cdr3_nt: TGTGCCAGCAGCTCCCCCTGGGGGCGGAGGAATGAGCAGTTCTTC
clone_size: NA; j_call: TRBJ2-1; v_call: TRBV12-3/TRBV12-4; d_call: NA; cdr3_aa: CASSYGEQFF; cdr3_nt: TGTGCCAGCAGTTATGGTGAGCAGTTCTTC
clone_size: NA; j_call: TRBJ2-4; v_call: TRBV13; d_call: NA; cdr3_aa: CASSSYRDDIQYF; cdr3_nt: TGTGCCAGCAGCTCCTACAGGGATGACATTCAGTACTTC
clone_size: NA; j_call: TRBJ2-7; v_call: TRBV7-6; d_call: TRBD1; cdr3_aa: CASSSSPGGTGEQYF; cdr3_nt: TGTGCCAGCAGCTCATCCCCAGGGGGCACGGGTGAGCAGTACTTC
clone_size: NA; j_call: TRBJ2-1; v_call: TRBV29-1; d_call: TRBD2; cdr3_aa: CSVEGTNRIYNEQFF; cdr3_nt: TGCAGCGTTGAGGGGACTAACCGCATCTACAATGAGCAGTTCTTC
clone_size: NA; j_call: TRBJ1-1; v_call: TRBV7-3; d_call: NA; cdr3_aa: CASSPTSGVKAFF; cdr3_nt: TGTGCCAGCAGCCCGACCTCCGGGGTGAAAGCTTTCTTT
clone_size: once; j_call: TRBJ2-7; v_call: TRBV19; d_call: NA; cdr3_aa: CASSTDSYEQYF; cdr3_nt: TGTGCCAGTAGTACCGACAGCTACGAGCAGTACTTC
clone_size: once; j_call: TRBJ2-7; v_call: TRBV29-1; d_call: NA; cdr3_aa: CSVGRAGVAYEQYF; cdr3_nt: TGCAGCGTTGGGAGGGCAGGGGTTGCCTACGAGCAGTACTTC
clone_size: NA; j_call: TRBJ2-7; v_call: TRBV11-2; d_call: NA; cdr3_aa: CASSLGQSYEQYF; cdr3_nt: TGTGCCAGCAGCTTAGGACAGAGCTACGAGCAGTACTTC
clone_size: NA; j_call: TRBJ1-2; v_call: TRBV4-2; d_call: NA; cdr3_aa: CASSQPGQGMEGYTF; cdr3_nt: TGTGCCAGCAGCCAACCGGGACAAGGGATGGAGGGCTACACCTTC
clone_size: NA; j_call: TRBJ2-3; v_call: TRBV9; d_call: NA; cdr3_aa: CASSVGGAGHTDTQYF; cdr3_nt: TGTGCCAGCAGCGTAGGGGGAGCGGGCCACACAGATACGCAGTATTTT
clone_size: NA; j_call: TRBJ1-5; v_call: TRBV27; d_call: NA; cdr3_aa: CASSTGLLQPQHF; cdr3_nt: TGTGCCAGCAGCACAGGGCTGTTACAGCCCCAGCATTTT
clone_size: NA; j_call: TRBJ2-7; v_call: TRBV29-1; d_call: TRBD2; cdr3_aa: CSVEGTSGTRSEQYF; cdr3_nt: TGCAGCGTTGAGGGGACTAGCGGGACCCGGTCCGAGCAGTACTTC
clone_size: NA; j_call: TRBJ1-6; v_call: TRBV5-1; d_call: TRBD1; cdr3_aa: CASSLGDPGTGSNSPLHF; cdr3_nt: TGCGCCAGCAGCTTGGGGGACCCCGGGACAGGGTCTAATTCACCCCTCCACTTT
clone_size: NA; j_call: TRBJ1-1; v_call: TRBV3-1/TRBV3-2; d_call: NA; cdr3_aa: CASTPPRGEAFF; cdr3_nt: TGTGCCAGCACCCCCCCCCGGGGTGAAGCTTTCTTT
clone_size: NA; j_call: TRBJ2-7; v_call: TRBV4-3; d_call: NA; cdr3_aa: CASSQEGRGNYEQYF; cdr3_nt: TGCGCCAGCAGCCAAGAGGGCCGAGGGAACTACGAGCAGTACTTC
clone_size: NA; j_call: TRBJ2-3; v_call: TRBV6-6; d_call: TRBD2; cdr3_aa: CASSQLAGTSGRYTQYF; cdr3_nt: TGTGCCAGCAGTCAATTAGCCGGGACTAGCGGGAGGTATACGCAGTATTTT
clone_size: NA; j_call: TRBJ2-2; v_call: TRBV19; d_call: NA; cdr3_aa: CASSNPGNTGELFF; cdr3_nt: TGTGCCAGTAGCAATCCGGGGAACACCGGGGAGCTGTTTTTT
clone_size: NA; j_call: TRBJ2-7; v_call: TRBV7-6; d_call: NA; cdr3_aa: CASSLGGGRDSYEQYF; cdr3_nt: TGTGCCAGCAGCTTAGGGGGAGGACGGGACTCCTACGAGCAGTACTTC
clone_size: NA; j_call: TRBJ1-3; v_call: TRBV6-5; d_call: NA; cdr3_aa: CASRSSGAGGNTIYF; cdr3_nt: TGTGCCAGCAGAAGCAGCGGGGCGGGAGGAAACACCATATATTTT
clone_size: NA; j_call: TRBJ1-1; v_call: TRBV2; d_call: NA; cdr3_aa: CASNAGGRAEAFF; cdr3_nt: TGTGCCAGCAACGCTGGAGGGCGCGCTGAAGCTTTCTTT
clone_size: NA; j_call: TRBJ1-6; v_call: TRBV4-1; d_call: NA; cdr3_aa: CASSYSLSSYNSPLHF; cdr3_nt: TGCGCCAGCAGCTATTCGCTTAGCTCCTATAATTCACCCCTCCACTTT
clone_size: NA; j_call: TRBJ2-3; v_call: TRBV6-6; d_call: NA; cdr3_aa: CASSPRDSTRDTQYF; cdr3_nt: TGTGCCAGCAGCCCTCGGGACTCGACTAGAGATACGCAGTATTTT
clone_size: NA; j_call: TRBJ2-7; v_call: TRBV7-8; d_call: NA; cdr3_aa: CASSPQSGGEQYF; cdr3_nt: TGTGCCAGCAGCCCGCAGTCCGGCGGCGAGCAGTACTTC
clone_size: NA; j_call: TRBJ1-1; v_call: TRBV5-3; d_call: NA; cdr3_aa: CARSELSGVNTEAFF; cdr3_nt: TGTGCCAGAAGCGAGTTATCAGGGGTGAACACTGAAGCTTTCTTT
clone_size: NA; j_call: TRBJ2-1; v_call: TRBV24-1; d_call: TRBD2; cdr3_aa: CATSDTGTSEYNEQFF; cdr3_nt: TGTGCCACCAGTGATACCGGGACTAGCGAGTACAATGAGCAGTTCTTC
clone_size: NA; j_call: TRBJ2-5; v_call: TRBV4-1; d_call: NA; cdr3_aa: CASAAVPQETQYF; cdr3_nt: TGCGCCAGCGCTGCGGTGCCACAAGAGACCCAGTACTTC
clone_size: NA; j_call: TRBJ2-4; v_call: TRBV25-1; d_call: NA; cdr3_aa: CASSESTPVNIQYF; cdr3_nt: TGTGCCAGCAGTGAATCCACACCCGTAAACATTCAGTACTTC
clone_size: NA; j_call: TRBJ2-2; v_call: TRBV24-1; d_call: TRBD1; cdr3_aa: CATSDAGQGASGELFF; cdr3_nt: TGTGCCACCAGTGATGCGGGACAGGGGGCATCCGGGGAGCTGTTTTTT
clone_size: NA; j_call: TRBJ2-7; v_call: TRBV19; d_call: NA; cdr3_aa: CARTRIAATGEQYF; cdr3_nt: TGTGCCAGGACCCGGATAGCAGCCACGGGCGAGCAGTACTTC
clone_size: few; j_call: TRBJ2-3; v_call: TRBV2; d_call: NA; cdr3_aa: CASKLLHGDTQYF; cdr3_nt: TGTGCCAGCAAACTCTTGCACGGAGATACGCAGTATTTT
clone_size: NA; j_call: TRBJ2-3; v_call: TRBV2; d_call: NA; cdr3_aa: CASKRSGATDTQYF; cdr3_nt: TGTGCCAGCAAGCGGTCCGGGGCAACAGATACGCAGTATTTT
clone_size: NA; j_call: TRBJ2-2; v_call: TRBV6-1; d_call: NA; cdr3_aa: CASSEGQALTGELFF; cdr3_nt: TGTGCCAGCAGTGAGGGACAAGCACTCACCGGGGAGCTGTTTTTT
clone_size: NA; j_call: TRBJ2-3; v_call: TRBV3-1/TRBV3-2; d_call: NA; cdr3_aa: CASSQASTDTQYF; cdr3_nt: TGTGCCAGCAGCCAAGCAAGCACAGATACGCAGTATTTT
clone_size: NA; j_call: TRBJ1-2; v_call: TRBV5-5; d_call: NA; cdr3_aa: CASSLAGGANYGYTF; cdr3_nt: TGTGCCAGCAGCTTGGCGGGGGGAGCTAACTATGGCTACACCTTC
clone_size: NA; j_call: TRBJ2-1; v_call: TRBV27; d_call: TRBD2; cdr3_aa: CASSLLAGSYNEQFF; cdr3_nt: TGTGCCAGCAGTTTATTAGCGGGTTCCTACAATGAGCAGTTCTTC
clone_size: NA; j_call: TRBJ1-1; v_call: TRBV7-9; d_call: NA; cdr3_aa: CASSSTGSEAFF; cdr3_nt: TGTGCCAGCAGCTCCACAGGGTCTGAAGCTTTCTTT
clone_size: NA; j_call: TRBJ2-1; v_call: TRBV9; d_call: NA; cdr3_aa: CASSVEVRTDEQFF; cdr3_nt: TGTGCCAGCAGCGTAGAGGTCAGGACGGATGAGCAGTTCTTC
clone_size: NA; j_call: TRBJ1-2; v_call: TRBV5-6; d_call: NA; cdr3_aa: CASSLEGEYYGYTF; cdr3_nt: TGTGCCAGCAGCTTGGAGGGGGAGTACTATGGCTACACCTTC
clone_size: NA; j_call: TRBJ2-1; v_call: TRBV6-5; d_call: TRBD1; cdr3_aa: CASSYSGTGANEQFF; cdr3_nt: TGTGCCAGCAGTTACTCCGGGACAGGTGCCAATGAGCAGTTCTTC
clone_size: once; j_call: TRBJ2-1; v_call: TRBV29-1; d_call: NA; cdr3_aa: CSVGAGGYNEQFF; cdr3_nt: TGCAGCGTGGGAGCGGGTGGGTACAATGAGCAGTTCTTC
clone_size: NA; j_call: TRBJ1-5; v_call: TRBV7-2; d_call: NA; cdr3_aa: CASSTPSGPVGNQPQHF; cdr3_nt: TGTGCCAGCAGCACCCCGTCGGGGCCGGTCGGCAATCAGCCCCAGCATTTT